This entry lists 11 T cell receptor beta chains sequenced from one sample in a study of cytomegalovirus exposure and HLA in healthy donors. Method: immunoSEQ multiplex PCR; TCRdb's copy keeps in-frame clones and lacks some. Of some 90,000 clones detected, roughly 87% appear once; the ten largest clones hold about 5.7%. The sequencing input was PBMCs. Every receptor here comes from a young man in good health and CMV-seropositive.

This chain uses TRBV29-1 with TRBJ1-1; D uncertain. V lost 6 bases and J 7 bases, leaving 9 bases between the germline ends. The CDR3 consists of 10 residues. Germline V lookup: CDR1 SQVTM, CDR2 ANQGSEA. The CDR3, as DNA: TGCAGCGTAGAGAGGATTGAAGCTTTCTTT. Protein product: CSVERIEAFF.

J is TRBJ1-1 and V is TRBV7-2; weak D call: TRBD1 (5 bases). V was pared by 1 base and J by 3 bases, with 12 bases between. Per germline, CDR1 SGHTA and CDR2 FQGNSA. The CDR3 is 15 residues long. DNA for the CDR3: TGTGCCAGCAGCTTAGTGGGGGGACGGGACACTGAAGCTTTCTTT. Translation: CASSLVGGRDTEAFF.

A remark on this clone: This specimen includes other DNA sequences encoding the same CDR3. V is TRBV9 and J is TRBJ2-1, with TRBD2 identical over 7 bases. Trimming took 3 bases from V and 2 from J; bases not matched to a gene: 5. Germline values: CDR1 SGDLS, CDR2 YYNGEE. This CDR3 has 15 amino acids. The CDR3 region is CASSGTGTTYNEQFF. The CDR3 region has the DNA TGTGCCAGCAGCGGAACCGGGACTACCTACAATGAGCAGTTCTTC.

V and J are TRBV4-2 and TRBJ2-2, with D perhaps matching TRBD2 (6 bases). The CDR3 runs to 14 residues. From germline, CDR1 is LGHNA and CDR2 YNFKEQ. Trimming removed 3 bases at V and 6 bases at J, with 11 bases between. CDR3 sequence: CASSQGGEAGELFF. The DNA of the CDR3 is TGTGCCAGCAGCCAGGGCGGGGAGGCCGGGGAGCTGTTTTTT.

This clone was seen a single time. V is TRBV5-6 and J is TRBJ2-4; D uncertain. V was cut by 7 bases and J by 7 bases, with 24 bases left in between. The CDR3 has 16 residues. The germline V gene encodes CDR1 SGHDT and CDR2 YYEEEE. The CDR3 region is CASQYSIGGKVNIQYF. As DNA, the CDR3 is TGTGCCAGCCAATATTCCATTGGCGGAAAGGTGAACATTCAGTACTTC.

V gene TRBV7-2 combines with J gene TRBJ2-1, with D possibly TRBD1 on 7 matching bases. V lost 4 bases to trimming and J lost 5 bases, with 15 bases between them. Germline-derived CDR1 and CDR2 are SGHTA and FQGNSA. The CDR3 consists of 15 residues. Written as DNA, the CDR3 is TGTGCCAGCAGCTGGAGGGGGCTGACTAACAATGAGCAGTTCTTC. It specifies CASSWRGLTNNEQFF.

The chain joins TRBV18 to TRBJ1-6, with 9 nucleotides matching TRBD1. After removal of 5 bases from V and 1 base from J, the junction contained 6 bases not matched to a gene. Germline V CDR1 and CDR2: KGHSH, LQKENI. The CDR3 has 17 residues. CDR3 protein: CASSTQGAVSYNSPLHF. Written as DNA, the CDR3 is TGTGCCAGCTCAACACAGGGGGCAGTTTCCTATAATTCACCCCTCCACTTT.

The chain couples TRBV18 to TRBJ1-2; 8 bases fit TRBD1. V was clipped by 8 bases and J by 5 bases; unmatched bases: 7. Per germline, CDR1 KGHSH and CDR2 LQKENI. There are 13 residues in the CDR3. CDR3 amino acids: CASQGQETYGYTF. CDR3 sequence (DNA): TGTGCCAGCCAGGGACAGGAAACGTATGGCTACACCTTC.

The chain employs TRBV7-9 and TRBJ2-5; 9 bases match TRBD2. Trimming took 6 bases from V and 2 from J; bases not matched to a gene: 10. Germline lookup yields CDR1 SEHNR and CDR2 FQNEAQ (reference sequence). The CDR3 contains 16 residues. The CDR3 coding sequence is TGTGCCAGCAGTTCCCTTAGCGGGGGCATACAAGAGACCCAGTACTTC. Its translation: CASSSLSGGIQETQYF. Drawing the rest from reference TRBV7-9 and TRBJ2-5, the complete variable domain is DTGVSQNPRHKITKRGQNVTFRCDPISEHNRLYWYRQTLGQGPEFLTYFQNEAQLEKSRLLSDRFSAERPKGSFSTLEIQRTEQGDSAMYLCASSSLSGGIQETQYFGPGTRLLVL.

With regard to this clone: A junction end diverges from the germline sequence, so it may reflect a read error. This chain connects TRBV11-3 to TRBJ2-5, with 9 bases matching TRBD1. CDR1 SGHNT and CDR2 YENEEA come from the germline V gene. This CDR3 comprises 15 residues. The CDR3 DNA sequence: TGCGCCAGCAGCCATGAGGGGACAGGGAGAGAGACCCAGTACTTC. Translation: CASSHEGTGRETQYF.

The chain combines TRBV7-2 with TRBJ1-2; 10 positions agree with TRBD1. Trimming at V came to 6 bases and at J to 4 bases, leaving 8 bases not matched to a gene. The CDR3 is 15 residues long. The germline V gene encodes CDR1 SGHTA and CDR2 FQGNSA. The CDR3 DNA reads TGTGCCAGCAGTCGACAGGGGGCGCGAGGCTATGGCTACACCTTC. It codes for CASSRQGARGYGYTF.